Detailed here is one T cell receptor (beta chain). Its cognate antigen is unknown. This sample is part of a study of cytomegalovirus exposure and HLA in healthy donors. CDR1 and CDR2 (germline): SNHLY, FYNNEI. The CDR3 runs to 17 residues. Losses at the gene ends were 4 bases for V and 7 bases for J; bases not matched to a gene: 9. Study results and caveats: Sequencing depth across donors, presence/absence analyses assumed, was roughly uniform.

PCR used 60 Vbeta primers and 13 Jbeta primers. Libraries were prepared by immunoSEQ multiplex PCR; TCRdb keeps only in-frame clonotypes and omits some of them. The top ten clones hold 2.6% of a sample with 85,000 to 120,000 clones, over 65% of them seen once. The genes are TRBV2 and TRBJ2-3; 15 bases are a match to TRBD2. This sequence originates from a man aged 35 to 55 in good health and CMV-seronegative. The sample taken for sequencing was PBMCs. This CDR3 is CASSVRTSGGASNTQYF. The CDR3 nucleotides read TGTGCCAGCAGTGTCAGGACTAGCGGGGGGGCATCGAATACGCAGTATTTT.